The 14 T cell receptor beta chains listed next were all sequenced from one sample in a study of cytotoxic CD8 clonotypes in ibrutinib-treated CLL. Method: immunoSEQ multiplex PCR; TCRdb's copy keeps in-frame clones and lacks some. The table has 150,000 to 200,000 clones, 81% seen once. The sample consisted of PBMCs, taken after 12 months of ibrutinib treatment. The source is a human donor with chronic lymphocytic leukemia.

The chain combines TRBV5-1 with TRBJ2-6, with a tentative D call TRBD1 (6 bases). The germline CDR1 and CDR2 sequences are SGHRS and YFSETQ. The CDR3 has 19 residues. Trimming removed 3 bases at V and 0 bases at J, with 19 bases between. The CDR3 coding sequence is TGCGCCAGCAGCTCCGACTCCAGGGGTTTACGCTCTGGGGCCAACGTCCTGACTTTC. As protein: CASSSDSRGLRSGANVLTF.

CDR3 residues: CASSLWAGGANTEAFF. The DNA of the CDR3 is TGTGCCAGCAGCTTATGGGCAGGGGGAGCAAACACTGAAGCTTTCTTT. The chain joins TRBV11-2 to TRBJ1-1; TRBD1 aligns across 7 bases. CDR1 and CDR2 from the germline V gene are SGHAT and FQNNGV. The V gene end was trimmed by 2 bases and the J gene end by 2 bases; junction bases not matched to a gene: 8. The CDR3 extends over 16 amino acids.

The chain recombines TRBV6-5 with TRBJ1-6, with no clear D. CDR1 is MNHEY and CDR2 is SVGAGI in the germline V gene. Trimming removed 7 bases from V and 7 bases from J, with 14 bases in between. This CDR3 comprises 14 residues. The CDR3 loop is CASKEMELNSPLHF. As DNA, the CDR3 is TGTGCCAGCAAGGAAATGGAACTGAATTCACCCCTCCACTTT.

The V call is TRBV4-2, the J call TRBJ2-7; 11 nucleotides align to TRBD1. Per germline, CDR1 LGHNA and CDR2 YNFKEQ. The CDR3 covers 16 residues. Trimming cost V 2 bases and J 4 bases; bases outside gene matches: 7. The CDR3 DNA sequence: TGTGCCAGCAGCCAAATAATGGGACAGGGGGGGTACGAGCAGTACTTC. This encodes CASSQIMGQGGYEQYF.

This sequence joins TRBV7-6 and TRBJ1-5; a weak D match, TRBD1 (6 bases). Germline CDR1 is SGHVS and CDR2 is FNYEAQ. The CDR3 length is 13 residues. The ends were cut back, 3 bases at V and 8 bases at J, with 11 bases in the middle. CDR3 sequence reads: CASSLNRVKPQHF. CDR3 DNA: TGTGCCAGCAGCTTGAACAGGGTGAAGCCCCAGCATTTT.

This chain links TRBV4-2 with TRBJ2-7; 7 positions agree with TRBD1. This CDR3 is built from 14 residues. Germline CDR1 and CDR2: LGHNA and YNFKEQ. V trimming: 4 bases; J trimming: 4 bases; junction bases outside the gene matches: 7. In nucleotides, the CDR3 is TGTGCCAGCAGCCGGGACAGTAATTTTTACGAGCAGTACTTC. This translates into CASSRDSNFYEQYF.

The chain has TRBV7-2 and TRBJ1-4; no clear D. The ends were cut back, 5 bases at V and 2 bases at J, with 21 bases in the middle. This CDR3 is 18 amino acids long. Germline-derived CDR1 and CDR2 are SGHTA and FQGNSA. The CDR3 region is CASSPTSGSWVTNEKLFF. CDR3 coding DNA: TGTGCCAGCAGCCCCACCTCGGGCTCCTGGGTGACTAATGAAAAACTGTTTTTT.

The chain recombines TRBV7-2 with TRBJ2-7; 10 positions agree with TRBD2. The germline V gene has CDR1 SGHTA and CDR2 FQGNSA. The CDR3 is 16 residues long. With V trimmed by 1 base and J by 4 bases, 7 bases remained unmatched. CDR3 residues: CASSLGASGSVYEQYF. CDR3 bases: TGTGCCAGCAGCTTAGGAGCTAGCGGGAGTGTGTACGAGCAGTACTTC. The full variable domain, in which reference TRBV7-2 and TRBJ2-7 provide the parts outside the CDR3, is GAGVSQSPSNKVTEKGKDVELRCDPISGHTALYWYRQSLGQGLEFLIYFQGNSAPDKSGLPSDRFSAERTGGSVSTLTIQRTQQEDSAVYLCASSLGASGSVYEQYFGPGTRLTVT.

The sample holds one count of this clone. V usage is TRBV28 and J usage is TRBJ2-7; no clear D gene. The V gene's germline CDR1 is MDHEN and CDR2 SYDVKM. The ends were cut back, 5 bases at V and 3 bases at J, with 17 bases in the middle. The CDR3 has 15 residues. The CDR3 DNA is TGTGCCAGCAGTCCCGCTTACGGCGGCTACTACGAGCAGTACTTC. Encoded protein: CASSPAYGGYYEQYF.

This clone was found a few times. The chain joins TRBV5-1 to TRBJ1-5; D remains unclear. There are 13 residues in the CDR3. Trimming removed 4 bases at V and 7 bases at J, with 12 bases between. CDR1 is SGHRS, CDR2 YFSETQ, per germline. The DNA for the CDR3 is TGCGCCAGCAGCCGAGAAGGAGGCCAGCCCCAGCATTTT. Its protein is CASSREGGQPQHF.

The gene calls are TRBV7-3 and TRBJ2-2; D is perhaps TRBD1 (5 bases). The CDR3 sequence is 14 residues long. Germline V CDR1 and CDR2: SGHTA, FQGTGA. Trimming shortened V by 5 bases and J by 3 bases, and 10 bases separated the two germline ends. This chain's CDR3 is CASSPRGDTGELFF. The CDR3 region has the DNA TGTGCCAGCAGCCCTAGGGGCGACACCGGGGAGCTGTTTTTT.

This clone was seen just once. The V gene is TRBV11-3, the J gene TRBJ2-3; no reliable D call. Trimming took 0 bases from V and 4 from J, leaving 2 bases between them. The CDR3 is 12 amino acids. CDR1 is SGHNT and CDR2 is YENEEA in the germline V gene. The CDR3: CASSLEADTQYF. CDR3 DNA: TGTGCCAGCAGCTTAGAAGCAGATACGCAGTATTTT.

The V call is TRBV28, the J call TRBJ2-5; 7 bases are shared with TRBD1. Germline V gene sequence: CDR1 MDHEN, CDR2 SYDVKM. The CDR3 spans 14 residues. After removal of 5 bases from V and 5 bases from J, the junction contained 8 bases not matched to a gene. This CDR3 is CASSQTGFSETQYF. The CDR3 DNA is TGTGCCAGCAGTCAGACAGGGTTTTCGGAGACCCAGTACTTC.

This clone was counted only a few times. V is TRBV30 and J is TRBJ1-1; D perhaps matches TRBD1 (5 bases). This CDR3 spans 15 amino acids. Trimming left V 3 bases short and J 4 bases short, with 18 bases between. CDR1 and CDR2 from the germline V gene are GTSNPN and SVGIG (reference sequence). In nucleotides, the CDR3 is TGTGCCTGGAGAACATCGGACGGAAGGGGCACTGAAGCTTTCTTT. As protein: CAWRTSDGRGTEAFF.